Presented here are 30 T cell receptor beta chains from one specimen sequenced in a study of regulatory and conventional T cells in RAG deficiency. The protocol was immunoSEQ multiplex PCR, while the TCRdb copy is restricted to in-frame clones and leaves out a portion. The top ten hold over 10% of the sample, which has under 7,500 clones, 82% seen once. In addition, the sample was reused for a study of regulatory T cells. That source reports: Amplification used 52 TRBV primers and 13 TRBJ primers.

The specimen sequenced was CD8+ T cells sorted from blood. Receptor source: a human donor in good health.

The chain links TRBV7-2 to TRBJ2-7, with TRBD2 identical over 7 bases. The V and J ends lost 3 bases and 5 bases, in that order; junction bases with no gene match: 4. The CDR3 runs to 13 residues. Germline lookup yields CDR1 SGHTA and CDR2 FQGNSA. The CDR3 DNA is TGTGCCAGCAGCTTTTGGGGGGGGAACGAGCAGTACTTC. Translating it yields CASSFWGGNEQYF.

The rearrangement joins TRBV5-6 to TRBJ2-5; D unclear. The CDR3 runs 12 residues. V lost 0 bases, J lost 10 bases, and 10 bases lay in between. The germline CDR1 and CDR2 sequences are SGHDT and YYEEEE. The CDR3 loop is CASSLAPSDQYF. Here the CDR3 DNA reads TGTGCCAGCAGCTTGGCCCCGAGTGACCAGTACTTC.

The chain employs TRBV11-2 and TRBJ2-7, with 7 nucleotides matching TRBD1. The CDR3 is 14 residues long. Germline loops: CDR1 SGHAT, CDR2 FQNNGV. V was pared by 7 bases and J by 4 bases, with 10 bases of the junction left unmatched. As DNA, the CDR3 is TGTGCCAGCACTCCAAACAGGGGATCGTACGAGCAGTACTTC. Protein: CASTPNRGSYEQYF.

This clone was detected only once. The V gene is TRBV6-5, the J gene TRBJ2-3; unclear D gene. In germline, CDR1 is MNHEY, CDR2 SVGAGI. The length of the CDR3 is 13 residues. V was cut by 0 bases and J by 4 bases, with 5 bases left in between. The CDR3 reads CASSYSWADTQYF. CDR3 coding DNA: TGTGCCAGCAGTTACTCGTGGGCAGATACGCAGTATTTT.

The chain links TRBV28 to TRBJ1-5; TRBD1 is a possible D gene (5 bases). V gave up 2 bases and J gave up 2 bases, with 10 bases separating them. CDR1 and CDR2 from the germline V gene are MDHEN and SYDVKM. This CDR3 spans 15 amino acids. The CDR3 nucleotides are TGTGCCAGCAGTTTAGAGGGGATGGGCAATCAGCCCCAGCATTTT. Translation: CASSLEGMGNQPQHF.

This clone was detected only a few times. This chain connects TRBV4-1 to TRBJ1-2; possibly TRBD1 for D (6 bases). CDR1 is MGHRA and CDR2 is YSYEKL in the germline V gene. This CDR3 is built from 13 residues. Trimming left V 1 base short and J 7 bases short, with 10 bases between. DNA of the CDR3: TGCGCCAGCAGCCAAGGTCCAGGGGCTGGCTACACCTTC. Protein product: CASSQGPGAGYTF.

CDR3 residues: CASSAGDSPYSNQPQHF. DNA for the CDR3: TGTGCCAGCAGCGCCGGGGACAGCCCTTATAGCAATCAGCCCCAGCATTTT. The J gene is TRBJ1-5, the V gene TRBV9; TRBD1 agrees at 7 bases. The CDR3 extends over 17 amino acids. CDR1 is SGDLS, CDR2 YYNGEE, per germline. The trim removed 3 bases at V and 0 bases at J, leaving 9 bases unmatched.

This clone came up a few times. The gene calls are TRBV5-4 and TRBJ2-7, with D possibly being TRBD1 or TRBD2 (6 bases each). CDR1 and CDR2 from the germline V gene are SGHNT and YYREEE (reference sequence). V shed 0 bases and J shed 5 bases, with 12 bases lying between them. This CDR3 is built from 14 residues. The CDR3 loop is CASSLEGGGDEQYF. In DNA form, the CDR3 reads TGTGCCAGCAGCTTGGAGGGGGGAGGCGACGAGCAGTACTTC.

This clone was counted only a few times. Distinct nucleotide sequences in the sample also encode this CDR3. The CDR3 DNA reads TGTGCCACCAGCAGAGAGGAAGGAGACGGCTACACCTTC. It encodes CATSREEGDGYTF. The chain carries TRBV15 and TRBJ1-2; the D is unclear. V dropped 0 bases and J dropped 8 bases, with 10 bases sitting between them. The length of the CDR3 is 13 residues. Per the germline V gene, CDR1 is LNHNV and CDR2 is YYDKDF (reference sequence).

This sequence joins TRBV7-9 and TRBJ1-1; D is undetermined. V was trimmed by 3 bases and J by 0 bases, leaving 14 bases between them. The CDR3 contains 16 residues. The germline V gene encodes CDR1 SEHNR and CDR2 FQNEAQ (reference sequence). CDR3 amino acids: CASSFGPYEVNTEAFF. DNA of the CDR3: TGTGCCAGCAGCTTTGGACCCTACGAGGTGAACACTGAAGCTTTCTTT.

This clone was detected only once. The chain employs TRBV9 and TRBJ1-1; D gene ambiguous. The CDR3 consists of 14 residues. V was shortened by 0 bases and J by 5 bases, with 11 bases between the two germline ends. Germline V gene sequence: CDR1 SGDLS, CDR2 YYNGEE. The CDR3: CASSVGPAETEAFF. The CDR3 bases are TGTGCCAGCAGCGTAGGGCCGGCGGAGACTGAAGCTTTCTTT. Based on the CDR3 plus reference TRBV9 and TRBJ1-1, the full variable domain is DSGVTQTPKHLITATGQRVTLRCSPRSGDLSVYWYQQSLDQGLQFLIQYYNGEERAKGNILERFSAQQFPDLHSELNLSSLELGDSALYFCASSVGPAETEAFFGQGTRLTVV.

J is TRBJ1-1 and V is TRBV29-1; 7 bases match TRBD1. Germline trimming cut 3 bases from V and 5 bases from J; bases unmatched to any gene: 9. The CDR3 has 14 amino acids. The germline CDR1 and CDR2 sequences are SQVTM and ANQGSEA. In DNA, the CDR3 is TGCAGCGTTGAGGGTTTACAGGGGCAAACTGAAGCTTTCTTT. Translation gives CSVEGLQGQTEAFF.

The chain combines TRBV5-8 with TRBJ2-1; TRBD2 is a possible D gene (6 bases). Germline V CDR1 and CDR2: SGHTS, YDEGEE. The CDR3 has 15 residues. Trimming took off 1 base at V and 8 bases at J, with 16 bases between the two ends. Written as DNA, the CDR3 is TGTGCCAGCAGCTTGCGAGGGACTGGAATGGATGAGCAGTTCTTC. Protein sequence: CASSLRGTGMDEQFF. The variable domain in full, with the rest retrieved from reference TRBV5-8 and TRBJ2-1, is EAGVTQSPTHLIKTRGQQATLRCSPISGHTSVYWYQQALGLGLQFLLWYDEGEERNRGNFPPRFSGRQFPNYSSELNVNALELEDSALYLCASSLRGTGMDEQFFGPGTRLTVL.

This sequence joins TRBV9 and TRBJ2-7, with 10 bases aligning to TRBD1. The CDR3 loop spans 16 amino acids. CDR1 is SGDLS, CDR2 YYNGEE, per germline. Germline trimming cut 3 bases from V and 4 bases from J; bases unmatched to any gene: 10. CDR3 DNA sequence: TGTGCCAGCAGCGCGGCCCAAGACAGGGGGCTTTACGAGCAGTACTTC. This gives the protein CASSAAQDRGLYEQYF.

The CDR3 nucleotides read TGTGCCAGCGGCCTTCCAAACACGCACAGTATAGAAGGGGCCCAGTACTTC. Its translation: CASGLPNTHSIEGAQYF. The V gene is TRBV7-9, the J gene TRBJ2-5; weak D call: TRBD1 (5 bases). The CDR3 covers 17 residues. CDR1 and CDR2 from the germline V gene are SEHNR and FQNEAQ (reference sequence). V was pared by 8 bases and J by 9 bases, with 31 bases between.

The chain combines TRBV5-5 with TRBJ1-2; D may be TRBD1 (6 bases). CDR1 SGHKS and CDR2 YYEKEE come from the germline V gene (reference sequence). With 1 base removed from V and 7 bases from J, the gap between germline ends came to 11 bases. The CDR3 is made up of 13 amino acids. The CDR3 sequence is CASSLTGYVGYTF. As DNA, the CDR3 is TGTGCCAGCAGCTTGACAGGGTATGTTGGCTACACCTTC. Combining the CDR3 with reference TRBV5-5 and TRBJ1-2 gives the whole variable domain DAGVTQSPTHLIKTRGQQVTLRCSPISGHKSVSWYQQVLGQGPQFIFQYYEKEERGRGNFPDRFSARQFPNYSSELNVNALLLGDSALYLCASSLTGYVGYTFGSGTRLTVV.

The chain recombines TRBV7-9 with TRBJ2-1; either TRBD1 or TRBD2 may fit D (6 bases each). The germline V gene encodes CDR1 SEHNR and CDR2 FQNEAQ (reference sequence). V dropped 5 bases and J dropped 6 bases, with 17 bases sitting between them. The CDR3 contains 15 residues. CDR3 residues: CASSTGTPEGNEQFF. As DNA, the CDR3 is TGTGCCAGCAGCACGGGGACACCGGAGGGCAATGAGCAGTTCTTC.

This clone came up once. The chain uses TRBV27 and TRBJ2-5, with 12 bases that match TRBD2. The junction had 12 bases not matched to a gene; V was cut back by 2 bases and J by 5 bases. CDR3 length equals 18 residues. Per germline, CDR1 MNHEY and CDR2 SMNVEV (reference sequence). In DNA form, the CDR3 reads TGTGCCAGCAGTTTAGGGTTTCGACTAGCGGGGGCCGGGGAGACCCAGTACTTC. Translating gives CASSLGFRLAGAGETQYF.

The V gene is TRBV7-6, the J gene TRBJ1-1; tentative D call: TRBD1 (6 bases). Trimming removed 1 base at V and 1 base at J, with 19 bases between. Per the germline V gene, CDR1 is SGHVS and CDR2 is FNYEAQ. This CDR3 has 18 amino acids. CDR3 in DNA: TGTGCCAGCAGCTTAGTCGTTGAGGGGGTTGGAGGGAACACTGAAGCTTTCTTT. Its translation: CASSLVVEGVGGNTEAFF. Full variable domain (missing parts from reference TRBV7-6 and TRBJ1-1): GAGVSQSPRYKVTKRGQDVALRCDPISGHVSLYWYRQALGQGPEFLTYFNYEAQQDKSGLPNDRFSAERPEGSISTLTIQRTEQRDSAMYRCASSLVVEGVGGNTEAFFGQGTRLTVV.

The sample holds a few counts of this clone. This chain links TRBV2 with TRBJ1-2; no clear D. This CDR3 region has 13 residues. V lost 3 bases and J lost 0, with 5 bases in between. Germline lookup yields CDR1 SNHLY and CDR2 FYNNEI. In DNA, the CDR3 is TGTGCCAGCAGTGATTGGACTAACTATGGCTACACCTTC. Its translation: CASSDWTNYGYTF.

The V call is TRBV4-3, the J call TRBJ2-2; the D is unclear. The germline V gene has CDR1 LGHNA and CDR2 YSLEER. The CDR3 extends over 13 amino acids. V was trimmed by 2 bases and J by 7 bases, leaving 8 bases between them. The CDR3 reads CASSQPPGGELFF. The DNA of the CDR3 is TGCGCCAGCAGCCAACCCCCGGGCGGGGAGCTGTTTTTT.

The chain joins TRBV2 to TRBJ1-3, with 12 bases lining up with TRBD1. Germline CDR1 reads SNHLY; CDR2 reads FYNNEI. The CDR3 has 17 amino acids. J lost 4 bases, V lost 4 bases, and 8 bases had no gene match. The CDR3 sequence is CASSGGGQGAFGNTIYF. The CDR3 nucleotides are TGTGCCAGCAGTGGAGGGGGACAGGGGGCTTTCGGAAACACCATATATTTT.

This sequence joins TRBV5-4 and TRBJ1-2, with TRBD1 identical over 8 bases. V was pared by 7 bases and J by 4 bases, with 6 bases of the junction left unmatched. The CDR3 sequence is 13 residues long. Germline V CDR1 and CDR2: SGHNT, YYREEE (reference sequence). CDR3 in amino acids: CASRGTGVYGYTF. In DNA, the CDR3 is TGTGCCAGCCGGGGGACAGGAGTCTATGGCTACACCTTC.

The chain employs TRBV2 and TRBJ2-6, with 12 bases fitting TRBD1. The CDR3 has 16 amino acids. Germline-derived CDR1 and CDR2 are SNHLY and FYNNEI. V lost 11 bases and J lost 2; bases outside the gene matches: 7. The CDR3 reads CARTGTGGAGANVLTF. In DNA, the CDR3 is TGTGCCCGAACAGGGACAGGGGGCGCTGGGGCCAACGTCCTGACTTTC.

The chain is built from TRBV6-5 and TRBJ1-5; TRBD1 might be the D (6 bases). Per the germline V gene, CDR1 is MNHEY and CDR2 is SVGAGI. Trimming removed 5 bases at V and 1 base at J, with 6 bases between. CDR3 length: 13 amino acids. CDR3 protein: CASSQGSNQPQHF. In DNA, the CDR3 is TGTGCCAGCAGTCAGGGGAGCAATCAGCCCCAGCATTTT.

This chain connects TRBV7-9 to TRBJ2-5, with 8 bases matching TRBD2. CDR1 and CDR2 from the germline V gene are SEHNR and FQNEAQ (reference sequence). This CDR3 is built from 14 residues. Unmatched junction bases numbered 4, after V lost 3 bases and J lost 4 bases. The DNA of the CDR3 is TGTGCCAGCAGCTTTAAGAGCGGGGGAGAGACCCAGTACTTC. Translation gives CASSFKSGGETQYF. Filled out from reference TRBV7-9 and TRBJ2-5, the complete variable domain reads DTGVSQNPRHKITKRGQNVTFRCDPISEHNRLYWYRQTLGQGPEFLTYFQNEAQLEKSRLLSDRFSAERPKGSFSTLEIQRTEQGDSAMYLCASSFKSGGETQYFGPGTRLLVL.

J is TRBJ2-7 and V is TRBV7-9, with 11 bases matching TRBD2. V trimming: 5 bases; J trimming: 0 bases; junction bases outside the gene matches: 3. CDR1 and CDR2 (germline): SEHNR, FQNEAQ (reference sequence). This CDR3 region has 15 residues. In nucleotides, the CDR3 is TGTGCCAGCAGCCACGGACTAGCGGGCTCCTACGAGCAGTACTTC. This translates into CASSHGLAGSYEQYF.

This chain links TRBV29-1 with TRBJ1-2; D perhaps matches TRBD1 (5 bases). This CDR3 comprises 13 residues. Per the germline V gene, CDR1 is SQVTM and CDR2 is ANQGSEA. V lost 1 base and J 6 bases, leaving 12 bases between the germline ends. The CDR3 nucleotides are TGCAGCGTTGAAGGTGGAGGGACCGATGGCTACACCTTC. It translates to CSVEGGGTDGYTF.

V is TRBV7-9 and J is TRBJ1-1; no clear D gene. V was trimmed by 8 bases and J by 5 bases, leaving 27 bases between them. Germline CDR1 and CDR2: SEHNR and FQNEAQ (reference sequence). This CDR3 is built from 17 residues. The DNA for the CDR3 is TGTGCCAGCTCCCTTGGATCTATCCCTAATTTCTGGACTGAAGCTTTCTTT. Its protein product is CASSLGSIPNFWTEAFF.

The sample holds a few counts of this clone. The chain recombines TRBV25-1 with TRBJ2-7, with D perhaps TRBD1 (6 bases). V lost 3 bases to trimming and J lost 2 bases, with 11 bases between them. The CDR3 extends over 14 amino acids. The V gene's germline CDR1 is MGHDK and CDR2 SYGVNS. The chain's CDR3 is CASSESTGPYEQYF. The CDR3 DNA is TGTGCCAGCAGTGAGTCGACAGGTCCCTACGAGCAGTACTTC.